This entry lists 2 T cell receptor beta chains sequenced from one sample in a study of cytomegalovirus exposure and HLA in healthy donors. Primers: 60 Vbeta forward and 13 Jbeta reverse. TCRdb's copy holds only in-frame clones and misses some; the assay was immunoSEQ multiplex PCR. The sample's table shows around 70,000 clones. Sequencing was performed on PBMCs. The receptors were gathered from a woman between 40 and 50 years old in good health and CMV-seropositive.

The genes are TRBV4-2 and TRBJ2-7; 16 positions match TRBD2. J gave up 2 bases and V 2 bases, and 3 bases lay outside the gene matches. From germline, CDR1 is LGHNA and CDR2 YNFKEQ. This CDR3 is 17 amino acids long. The CDR3 DNA sequence: TGTGCCAGCAGCCAACCGGGACTAGCGGGAGGGACCTACGAGCAGTACTTC. Amino acids: CASSQPGLAGGTYEQYF.

The CDR3 sequence: CAWSVRGGWGEKLFF. DNA of the CDR3: TGTGCCTGGAGTGTACGGGGGGGCTGGGGTGAAAAACTGTTTTTT. This sequence joins TRBV30 and TRBJ1-4; perhaps TRBD1 as D (6 bases). V lost 0 bases to trimming and J lost 7 bases, with 15 bases between them. The CDR3 has 15 residues. The germline V gene encodes CDR1 GTSNPN and CDR2 SVGIG (reference sequence).